This TCR beta chain was profiled in a study of T cell changes during pregnancy in multiple sclerosis. TCRdb's table, derived via immunoSEQ multiplex PCR, lists solely in-frame clones and lacks some. The sample holds about 67,000 clones, about 91% seen once. The sequence derives from a female donor with multiple sclerosis, enrolled in a pregnancy study. Source: peripheral blood, taken in the first trimester of pregnancy.

CDR3 sequence reads: CASSPLPGDGYTF. Written as DNA, the CDR3 is TGTGCCAGCAGCCCCTTGCCGGGGGATGGCTACACCTTC. The chain joins TRBV7-3 to TRBJ1-2, with D tentatively TRBD1 (5 bases). The CDR3 length is 13 residues. Germline CDR1 SGHTA, CDR2 FQGTGA. V gave up 5 bases and J gave up 6 bases, with 13 bases separating them.